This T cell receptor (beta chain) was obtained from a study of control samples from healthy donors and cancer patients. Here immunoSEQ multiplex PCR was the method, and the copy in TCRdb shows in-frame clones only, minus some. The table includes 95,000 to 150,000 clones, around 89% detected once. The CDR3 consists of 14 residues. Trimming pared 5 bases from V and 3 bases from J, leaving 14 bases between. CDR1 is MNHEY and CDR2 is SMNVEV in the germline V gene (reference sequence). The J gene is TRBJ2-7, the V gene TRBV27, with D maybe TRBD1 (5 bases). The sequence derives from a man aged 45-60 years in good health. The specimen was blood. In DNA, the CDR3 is TGTGCCAGCAGTCCATTTGACAGCCTCTACGAGCAGTACTTC. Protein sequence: CASSPFDSLYEQYF.